The rows below give T cell receptor beta chains drawn from one sample of a study of blood T cell repertoires in COVID-19. Sequencing was performed with immunoSEQ multiplex PCR; in TCRdb, only in-frame clones are kept and a portion is missing. The sample has 130,000 to 150,000 clones; 65% to 85% are singletons. The sequencing sample was made of peripheral blood. Source of these receptors: a man aged 55 to 70 with active or convalescent COVID-19. Each CDR3 is given with its conserved first and last residue. A D gene is named only where the DNA matches it firmly. Clone size is given for some rows only: seen once, a few or many times, or a class if the clone is expanded.

>NA|TRBV4-2|NA|TRBJ1-1
TGTGCCAGCAGCCAAGAAGGGGGGGGAGGGTGGAGGATGAACACTGAAGCTTTCTTT
CASSQEGGGGWRMNTEAFF
>TRBD2|TRBV5-1|NA|TRBJ2-5
TGCGCCAGCACGCCTAGCGGGAGGTCTCAAGAGACCCAGTACTTC
CASTPSGRSQETQYF
>NA|TRBV7-8|few|TRBJ2-1
TGTGCCAGCAGCTTAGGGCTAGGAGGCTACAATGAGCAGTTCTTC
CASSLGLGGYNEQFF
>NA|TRBV27|NA|TRBJ2-7
TGTGCCAGCAGTTTATCGTGGTCAGGAAGCTACGAGCAGTACTTC
CASSLSWSGSYEQYF
>NA|TRBV5-4|NA|TRBJ1-2
TGTGCCAGCAGCCCCGACACCTATGGCTACACCTTC
CASSPDTYGYTF
>TRBD1|TRBV19|NA|TRBJ1-2
TGTGCCACCTACACAGGGGGCGTTAGTTACGTCTATGGCTACACCTTC
CATYTGGVSYVYGYTF
>NA|TRBV23-1|NA|TRBJ2-1
TGCGCCAGCAGTCAACCTAGCAGGAGAATTTACAATGAGCAGTTCTTC
CASSQPSRRIYNEQFF
>TRBD1|TRBV28|NA|TRBJ2-3
TGTGCCAGCAGTTTATGGGGACAGGGGTCCGGAGATACGCAGTATTTT
CASSLWGQGSGDTQYF
>TRBD2|TRBV7-3|few|TRBJ2-2
TGTGCCAGCAGCTTAGCGGGAGGGAACACCGGGGAGCTGTTTTTT
CASSLAGGNTGELFF
>NA|TRBV30|NA|TRBJ2-3
TGTGCCTGGAGTGTACAAGGGGGATATATAGATACGCAGTATTTT
CAWSVQGGYIDTQYF
>TRBD2|TRBV19|NA|TRBJ2-7
TGTGCCAGTAGTATGGGGCTAGCGGCATGGGAGCAGTACTTC
CASSMGLAAWEQYF
>TRBD2|TRBV19|NA|TRBJ2-1
TGTGCCAGTACTGGGACTAGCGGTTACAATGAGCAGTTCTTC
CASTGTSGYNEQFF
>NA|TRBV5-5|few|TRBJ1-1
TGTGCCAGCAGCTTGGATTTTAATCGGAACACTGAAGCTTTCTTT
CASSLDFNRNTEAFF
>NA|TRBV29-1|NA|TRBJ2-1
TGCAGCGTTCATGCCCCCAGGACAGCCAAGTCCTACAATGAGCAGTTCTTC
CSVHAPRTAKSYNEQFF
>NA|TRBV29-1|NA|TRBJ2-1
TGCAGCGTTACAACCCCGGGCGAGGGGAGGTTCTACAATGAGCAGTTCTTC
CSVTTPGEGRFYNEQFF
>TRBD1|TRBV15|NA|TRBJ1-6
TGTGCCACCAGCCTAGACAGGGGTGTGGGTTCACCCCTCCACTTT
CATSLDRGVGSPLHF
>NA|TRBV5-4|NA|TRBJ1-3
TGTGCCAGCAACCATTGGGGGGGTGGAAACACCATATATTTT
CASNHWGGGNTIYF
>TRBD1|TRBV5-1|NA|TRBJ1-1
TGCGCCAGCAGCTCCAACCCGGGACAGACAGGAGCTTTCTTT
CASSSNPGQTGAFF
>TRBD2|TRBV11-2|NA|TRBJ2-1
TGTGCCAGCAGCCCAAGCGGGAGCACTGAGCAGTTCTTC
CASSPSGSTEQFF
>NA|TRBV7-2|once|TRBJ1-1
TGTGCCAGCAGTCCGGACACTTACGAAGCTTTCTTT
CASSPDTYEAFF
>NA|TRBV28|NA|TRBJ1-5
TGTGCCAGCAGTTTAGGAGGGGAATCAGGGTATCAGCCCCAGCATTTT
CASSLGGESGYQPQHF
>NA|TRBV7-3|NA|TRBJ1-1
TGTGCCAGCAGCTCGTCTGGACAGACTGAAGCTTTCTTT
CASSSSGQTEAFF
>TRBD2|TRBV5-1|NA|TRBJ2-5
TGCGCCAGCAGAGGGCGGGGGAACCAAGAGACCCAGTACTTC
CASRGRGNQETQYF